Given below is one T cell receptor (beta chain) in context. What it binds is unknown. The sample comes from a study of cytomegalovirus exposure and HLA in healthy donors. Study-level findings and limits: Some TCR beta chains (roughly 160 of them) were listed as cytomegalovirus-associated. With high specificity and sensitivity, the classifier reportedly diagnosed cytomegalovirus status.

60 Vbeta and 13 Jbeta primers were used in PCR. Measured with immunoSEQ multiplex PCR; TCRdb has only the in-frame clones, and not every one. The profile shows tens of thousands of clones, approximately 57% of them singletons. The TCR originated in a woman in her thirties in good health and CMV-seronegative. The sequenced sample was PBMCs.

The CDR3 is CASSLVFSWTGGGYTF. The DNA for the CDR3 is TGTGCCAGCAGCTTAGTCTTCTCGTGGACAGGGGGCGGCTACACCTTC. The V gene is TRBV7-2, the J gene TRBJ1-2; 11 nucleotides align to TRBD1. Germline CDR1 is SGHTA and CDR2 is FQGNSA. Unmatched junction bases numbered 9, after V lost 1 base and J lost 8 bases. The CDR3 has 16 amino acids.